These T cell receptor beta chains were read from a single sample in a study of Tregs in tolerant kidney transplant recipients. Antigens of these TCRs are unknown. Sequencing was performed with immunoSEQ multiplex PCR; in TCRdb, only in-frame clones are kept and a portion is missing. The sample has 15,000 or so clones; roughly 50% are singletons. The specimen was CD4+ T cells from blood cultured with allogeneic cells, collected before the transplant. These TCRs come from a human patient who received a combined kidney and bone marrow transplant. Both conserved end residues are part of each CDR3. D genes are given only for firm matches. Where a row states a size, it is once, few, many or the class of an expanded clone; other rows omit it.

V gene,J gene,D gene,clone size,CDR3 protein,CDR3 DNA
TRBV7-3,TRBJ2-3,TRBD2,NA,CASSLTSGVAGREAQYF,TGTGCCAGCAGCTTAACGTCTGGGGTAGCGGGGAGGGAGGCGCAGTATTTT
TRBV19,TRBJ1-5,TRBD1,few,CASSIPGQGIKSNQPQHF,TGTGCCAGTAGTATTCCAGGACAGGGGATAAAGAGCAATCAGCCCCAGCATTTT
TRBV7-9,TRBJ2-7,NA,few,CASSWGVYEQYF,TGTGCCAGCAGCTGGGGGGTTTACGAGCAGTACTTC
TRBV13,TRBJ2-5,NA,once,CASSRREETQYF,TGTGCCAGCAGCCGTCGGGAAGAGACCCAGTACTTC
TRBV5-5,TRBJ2-7,TRBD1,NA,CASTNLQGSRYEQYF,TGTGCCAGCACTAATCTACAGGGGTCGCGGTACGAGCAGTACTTC
TRBV18,TRBJ2-7,NA,NA,CASSRTGNSYEQYF,TGTGCCAGCTCACGAACAGGGAACTCCTACGAGCAGTACTTC
TRBV4-3,TRBJ2-3,NA,NA,CASSQEAGGTDTQYF,TGCGCCAGCAGCCAAGAAGCAGGGGGGACAGATACGCAGTATTTT
TRBV5-4,TRBJ2-1,TRBD2,NA,CASSLGTSGGLSEQFF,TGTGCCAGCAGCTTGGGGACTAGCGGGGGGTTGAGTGAGCAGTTCTTC
TRBV4-2,TRBJ2-5,NA,NA,CASSQAPRDQETQYF,TGTGCCAGCAGCCAAGCCCCCAGGGATCAAGAGACCCAGTACTTC
TRBV10-3,TRBJ2-1,TRBD2,NA,CAISPGTRNYNEQFF,TGTGCCATCAGCCCCGGGACTAGGAACTACAATGAGCAGTTCTTC
TRBV5-1,TRBJ2-3,NA,few,CASSSGHSTDTQYF,TGCGCCAGCAGTTCCGGACACAGCACAGATACGCAGTATTTT
TRBV15,TRBJ2-3,TRBD2,NA,CATSRVRLAGGPGADTQYF,TGTGCCACCAGCAGAGTTCGGCTAGCGGGAGGGCCTGGCGCAGATACGCAGTATTTT
TRBV4-2,TRBJ2-2,TRBD1,NA,CASSQEGQGALNGELFF,TGTGCCAGCAGCCAAGAGGGACAGGGGGCGCTTAACGGGGAGCTGTTTTTT
TRBV7-8,TRBJ1-2,NA,NA,CASSPTWGRANYGYTF,TGTGCCAGCAGCCCGACATGGGGGCGGGCCAACTATGGCTACACCTTC
TRBV9,TRBJ2-4,TRBD2,NA,CASSPSGLGGDIQYF,TGTGCCAGCAGCCCTAGCGGGTTAGGGGGTGACATTCAGTACTTC
TRBV28,TRBJ1-1,NA,NA,CASRRTSTEAFF,TGTGCCAGCAGGAGGACAAGCACTGAAGCTTTCTTT
TRBV6-5,TRBJ1-2,NA,medium-sized,CASSPQGFHGYTF,TGTGCCAGCAGTCCCCAGGGGTTCCATGGCTACACCTTC
TRBV4-3,TRBJ1-4,TRBD1,NA,CASSQDGQGDEKLFF,TGCGCCAGCAGCCAAGATGGACAGGGAGATGAAAAACTGTTTTTT